This record concerns one TCR beta chain sequence. In germline, CDR1 is SGHRS, CDR2 YFSETQ. The CDR3 totals 17 residues. V was cut by 0 bases and J by 1 base, with 16 bases left in between. The sample originates from a study of blood T cell repertoires in COVID-19. Study at large: Material from acute and convalescent COVID-19 was sourced from the United States, Italy and Spain.

TCRdb's table, derived via immunoSEQ multiplex PCR, lists solely in-frame clones and lacks some. The sample includes about 160,000 clones, approximately 86% seen only once; the top ten take roughly 4.5%. The sample comprised peripheral blood. The rearrangement links TRBV5-1 to TRBJ1-2; D may be TRBD1 (6 bases). The TCR sequence derives from a woman aged 55 to 70 with active or convalescent COVID-19. CDR3 nucleotides: TGCGCCAGCAGCTTGGACGGGCGGGCGGACAGTAACTATGGCTACACCTTC. Protein product: CASSLDGRADSNYGYTF.